This TCR beta chain came from a study of cytomegalovirus exposure and HLA in healthy donors. The CDR3 runs 13 residues. V was trimmed by 7 bases and J by 3 bases, leaving 12 bases between them. Germline CDR1 is ENHRY and CDR2 is SYGVKD. The PCR employed 60 Vbeta primers together with 13 Jbeta primers. Sequencing was performed with immunoSEQ multiplex PCR; in TCRdb, only in-frame clones are kept and a portion is missing. This sample yields about 280,000 clones, of which roughly 89% are seen a single time; approximately 2% belongs to the top ten. Sequences were obtained from PBMCs. The J gene is TRBJ1-1, the V gene TRBV10-3; D unclear. The sequence came from a woman aged 18-35 years in good health and CMV-seronegative. CDR3 residues: CAITAAGDTEAFF. The CDR3 DNA is TGTGCCATCACCGCGGCCGGGGACACTGAAGCTTTCTTT.